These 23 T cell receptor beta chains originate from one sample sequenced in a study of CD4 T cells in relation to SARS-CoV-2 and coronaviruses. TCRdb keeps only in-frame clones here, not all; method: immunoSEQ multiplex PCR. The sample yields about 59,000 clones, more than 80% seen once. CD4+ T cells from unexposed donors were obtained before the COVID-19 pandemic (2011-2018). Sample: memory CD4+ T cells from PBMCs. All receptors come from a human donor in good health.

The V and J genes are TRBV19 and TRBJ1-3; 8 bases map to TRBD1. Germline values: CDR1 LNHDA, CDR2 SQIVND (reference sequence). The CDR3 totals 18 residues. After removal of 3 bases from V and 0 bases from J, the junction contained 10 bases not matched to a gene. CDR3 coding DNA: TGTGCCAGTAGTATCGGTTGGGACAGGTTCCCCTCTGGAAACACCATATATTTT. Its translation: CASSIGWDRFPSGNTIYF.

In DNA, the CDR3 is TGTGCCAGCAGCTTCGTTTCTCCGGTTGGCGAAAAACTGTTTTTT. It codes for CASSFVSPVGEKLFF. V usage is TRBV7-9 and J usage is TRBJ1-4; D is uncertain. V was pared by 3 bases and J by 8 bases, with 16 bases between. The germline gives CDR1 SEHNR, CDR2 FQNEAQ (reference sequence). The CDR3 extends over 15 amino acids.

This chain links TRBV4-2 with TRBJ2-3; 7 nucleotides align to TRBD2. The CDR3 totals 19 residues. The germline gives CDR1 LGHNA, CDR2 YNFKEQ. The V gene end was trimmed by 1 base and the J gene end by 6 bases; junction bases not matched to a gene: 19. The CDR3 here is CASSQVGGLGTKPPDTQYF. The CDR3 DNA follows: TGTGCCAGCAGCCAAGTCGGGGGATTAGGGACTAAACCTCCCGATACGCAGTATTTT.

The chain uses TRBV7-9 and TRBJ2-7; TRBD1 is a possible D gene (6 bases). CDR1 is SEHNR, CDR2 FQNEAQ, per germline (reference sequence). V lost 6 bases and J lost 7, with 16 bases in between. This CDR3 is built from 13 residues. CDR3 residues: CASREDRVGEQYF. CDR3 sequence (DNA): TGTGCCAGCAGAGAGGACAGAGTAGGTGAGCAGTACTTC.

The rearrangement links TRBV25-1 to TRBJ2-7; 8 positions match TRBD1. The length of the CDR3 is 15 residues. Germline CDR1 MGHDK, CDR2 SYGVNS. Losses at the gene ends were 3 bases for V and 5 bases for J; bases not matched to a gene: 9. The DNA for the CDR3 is TGTGCCAGCAGTGAGACCAGGGGGCTTGTCCACGAGCAGTACTTC. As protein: CASSETRGLVHEQYF.

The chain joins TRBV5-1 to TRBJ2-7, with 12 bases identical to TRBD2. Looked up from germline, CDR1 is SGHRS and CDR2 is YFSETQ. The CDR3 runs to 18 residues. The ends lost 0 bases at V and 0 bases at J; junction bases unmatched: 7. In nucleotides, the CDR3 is TGCGCCAGCAGCTTGGGGACTAGCGGGACCCGGGGCTCCTACGAGCAGTACTTC. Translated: CASSLGTSGTRGSYEQYF.

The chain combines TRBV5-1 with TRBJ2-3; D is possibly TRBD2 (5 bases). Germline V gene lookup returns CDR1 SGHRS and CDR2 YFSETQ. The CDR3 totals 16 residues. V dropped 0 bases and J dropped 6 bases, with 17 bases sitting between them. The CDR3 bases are TGCGCCAGCAGCTTGGTCGGGCGGACTGACACGGATACGCAGTATTTT. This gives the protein CASSLVGRTDTDTQYF.

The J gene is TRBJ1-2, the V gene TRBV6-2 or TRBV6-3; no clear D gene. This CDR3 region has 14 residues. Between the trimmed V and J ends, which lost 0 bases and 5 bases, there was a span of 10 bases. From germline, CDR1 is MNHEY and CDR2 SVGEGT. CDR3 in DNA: TGTGCCAGCAGTTACTCTCGACATTCGTATGGCTACACCTTC. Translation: CASSYSRHSYGYTF.

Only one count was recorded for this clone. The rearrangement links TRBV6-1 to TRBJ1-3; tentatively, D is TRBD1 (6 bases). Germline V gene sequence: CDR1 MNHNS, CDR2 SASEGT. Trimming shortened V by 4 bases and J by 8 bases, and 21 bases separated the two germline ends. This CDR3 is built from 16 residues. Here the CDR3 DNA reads TGTGCCAGCAGTGCCACCGCGGGGGCCGACTGGGACACCATATATTTT. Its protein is CASSATAGADWDTIYF.

The CDR3: CASSFVGGLPNTGELFF. DNA of the CDR3: TGTGCCAGCAGCTTTGTGGGTGGTCTACCGAACACCGGGGAGCTGTTTTTT. The chain has TRBV7-3 and TRBJ2-2; D is ambiguous. V was pared by 3 bases and J by 0 bases, with 14 bases between. This CDR3 has 17 residues. Germline lookup yields CDR1 SGHTA and CDR2 FQGTGA.

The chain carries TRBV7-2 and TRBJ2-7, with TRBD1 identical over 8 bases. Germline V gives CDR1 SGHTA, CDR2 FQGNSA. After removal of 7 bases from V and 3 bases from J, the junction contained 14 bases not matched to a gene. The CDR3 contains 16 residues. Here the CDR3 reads CASNDGAGTGSYEQYF. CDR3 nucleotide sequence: TGTGCCAGCAACGACGGGGCCGGGACAGGAAGCTACGAGCAGTACTTC.

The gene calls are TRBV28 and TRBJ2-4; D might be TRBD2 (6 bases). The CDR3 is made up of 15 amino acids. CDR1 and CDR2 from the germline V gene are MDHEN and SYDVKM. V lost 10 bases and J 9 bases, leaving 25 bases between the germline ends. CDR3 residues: CATLLAAPRGGIQYF. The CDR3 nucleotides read TGTGCCACCCTTCTTGCCGCCCCAAGGGGAGGCATTCAGTACTTC.

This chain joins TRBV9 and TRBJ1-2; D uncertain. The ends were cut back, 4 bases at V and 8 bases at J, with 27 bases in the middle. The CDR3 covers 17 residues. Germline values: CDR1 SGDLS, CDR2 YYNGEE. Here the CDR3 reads CASSPIPSRWAAAGYTF. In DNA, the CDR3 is TGTGCCAGCAGCCCCATACCCTCCCGGTGGGCTGCTGCAGGCTACACCTTC. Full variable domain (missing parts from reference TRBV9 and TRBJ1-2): DSGVTQTPKHLITATGQRVTLRCSPRSGDLSVYWYQQSLDQGLQFLIQYYNGEERAKGNILERFSAQQFPDLHSELNLSSLELGDSALYFCASSPIPSRWAAAGYTFGSGTRLTVV.

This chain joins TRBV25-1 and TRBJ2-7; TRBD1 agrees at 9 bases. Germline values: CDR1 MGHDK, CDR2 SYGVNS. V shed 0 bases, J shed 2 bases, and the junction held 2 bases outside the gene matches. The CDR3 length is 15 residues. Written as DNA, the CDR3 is TGTGCCAGCAGTGAATATGGGACAGGGACCTACGAGCAGTACTTC. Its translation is CASSEYGTGTYEQYF.

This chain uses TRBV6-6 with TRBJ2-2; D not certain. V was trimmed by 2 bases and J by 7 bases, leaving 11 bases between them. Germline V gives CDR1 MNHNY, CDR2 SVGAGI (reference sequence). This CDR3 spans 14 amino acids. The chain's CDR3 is CASSYQQFHGELFF. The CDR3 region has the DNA TGTGCCAGCAGTTACCAACAGTTTCACGGGGAGCTGTTTTTT.

In nucleotides, the CDR3 is TGTGCCTGGAGTCCGCCTCGGGACATCTCTGGAAACACCATATATTTT. Its protein product is CAWSPPRDISGNTIYF. The chain has TRBV30 and TRBJ1-3; the D gene is possibly TRBD1 (6 bases). V was cut by 2 bases and J by 0 bases, with 14 bases left in between. Germline V gives CDR1 GTSNPN, CDR2 SVGIG (reference sequence). The CDR3 loop spans 16 amino acids.

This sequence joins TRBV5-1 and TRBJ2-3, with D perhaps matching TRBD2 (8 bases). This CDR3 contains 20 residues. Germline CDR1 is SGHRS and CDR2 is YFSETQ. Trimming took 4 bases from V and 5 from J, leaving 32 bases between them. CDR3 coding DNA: TGCGCCAGCAGCCTACGGACAGGTTCGGGTAGCGGGACCCCGGAAGATACGCAGTATTTT. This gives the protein CASSLRTGSGSGTPEDTQYF.

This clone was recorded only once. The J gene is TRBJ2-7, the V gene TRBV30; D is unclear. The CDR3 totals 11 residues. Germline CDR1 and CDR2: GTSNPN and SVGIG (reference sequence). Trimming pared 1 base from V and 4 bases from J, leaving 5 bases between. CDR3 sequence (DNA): TGTGCCTGGAGTGCCCGTTACGAGCAGTACTTC. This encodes CAWSARYEQYF.

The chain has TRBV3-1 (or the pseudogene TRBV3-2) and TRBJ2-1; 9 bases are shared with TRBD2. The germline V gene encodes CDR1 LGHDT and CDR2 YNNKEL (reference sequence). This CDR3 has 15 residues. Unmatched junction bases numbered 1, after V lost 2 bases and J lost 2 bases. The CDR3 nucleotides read TGTGCCAGCAGCCAACGCGGGAGGGCCTACAATGAGCAGTTCTTC. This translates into CASSQRGRAYNEQFF.

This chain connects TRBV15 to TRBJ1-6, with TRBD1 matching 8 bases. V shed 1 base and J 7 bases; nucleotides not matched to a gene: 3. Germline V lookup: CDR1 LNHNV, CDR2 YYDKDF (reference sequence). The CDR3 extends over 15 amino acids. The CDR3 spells CATSRGGTGNSPLHF. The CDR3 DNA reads TGTGCCACCAGCAGAGGAGGGACAGGAAATTCACCCCTCCACTTT.

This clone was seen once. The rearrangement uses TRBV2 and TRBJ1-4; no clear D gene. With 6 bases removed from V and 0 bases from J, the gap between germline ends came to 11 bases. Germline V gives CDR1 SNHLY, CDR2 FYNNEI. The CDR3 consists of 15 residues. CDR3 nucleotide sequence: TGTGCCAGCAGAACAGCGCCTGCAACTAATGAAAAACTGTTTTTT. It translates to CASRTAPATNEKLFF.

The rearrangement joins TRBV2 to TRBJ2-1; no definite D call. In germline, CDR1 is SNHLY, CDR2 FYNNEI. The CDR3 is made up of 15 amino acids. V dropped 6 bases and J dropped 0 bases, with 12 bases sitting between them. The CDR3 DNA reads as TGTGCCAGCAGAATCCTCGACGGCTCCTACAATGAGCAGTTCTTC. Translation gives CASRILDGSYNEQFF.

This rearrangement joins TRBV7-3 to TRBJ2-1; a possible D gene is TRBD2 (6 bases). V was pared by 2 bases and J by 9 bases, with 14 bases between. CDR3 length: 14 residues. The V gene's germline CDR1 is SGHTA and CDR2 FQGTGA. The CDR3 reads CASSLGMTRGEQFF. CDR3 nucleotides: TGTGCCAGCAGCTTAGGCATGACTAGAGGTGAGCAGTTCTTC.